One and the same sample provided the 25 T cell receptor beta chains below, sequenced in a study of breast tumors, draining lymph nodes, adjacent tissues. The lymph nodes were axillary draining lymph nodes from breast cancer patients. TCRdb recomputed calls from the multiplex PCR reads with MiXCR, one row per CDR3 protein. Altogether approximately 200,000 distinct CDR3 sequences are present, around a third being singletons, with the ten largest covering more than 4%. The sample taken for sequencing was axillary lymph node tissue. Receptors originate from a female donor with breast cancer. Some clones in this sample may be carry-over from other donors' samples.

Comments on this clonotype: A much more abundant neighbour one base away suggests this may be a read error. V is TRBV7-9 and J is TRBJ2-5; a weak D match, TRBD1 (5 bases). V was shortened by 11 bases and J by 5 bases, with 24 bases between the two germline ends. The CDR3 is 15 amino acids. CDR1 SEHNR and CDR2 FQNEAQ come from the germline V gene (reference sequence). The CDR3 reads CACSPSPGITETQYF. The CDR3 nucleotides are TGTGCCTGCTCACCAAGCCCAGGGATTACGGAGACCCAGTACTTC.

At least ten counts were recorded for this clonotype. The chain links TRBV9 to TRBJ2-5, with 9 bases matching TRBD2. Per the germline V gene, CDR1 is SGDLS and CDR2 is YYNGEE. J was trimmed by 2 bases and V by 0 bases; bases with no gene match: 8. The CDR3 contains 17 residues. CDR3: CASSVGRRAGGQETQYF. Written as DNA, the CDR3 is TGTGCCAGCAGCGTAGGAAGGAGGGCGGGGGGGCAAGAGACCCAGTACTTC.

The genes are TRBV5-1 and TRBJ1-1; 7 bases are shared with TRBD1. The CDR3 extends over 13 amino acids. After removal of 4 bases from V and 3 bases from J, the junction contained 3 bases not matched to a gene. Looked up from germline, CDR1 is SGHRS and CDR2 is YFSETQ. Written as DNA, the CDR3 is TGCGCCAGCAGCGTGGGACAGTACACTGAAGCTTTCTTT. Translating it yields CASSVGQYTEAFF.

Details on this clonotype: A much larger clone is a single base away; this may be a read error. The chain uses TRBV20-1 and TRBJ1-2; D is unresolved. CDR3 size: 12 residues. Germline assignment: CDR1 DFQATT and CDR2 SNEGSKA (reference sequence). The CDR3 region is CSASTSQRGSTF. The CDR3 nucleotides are TGCAGTGCTAGCACCAGCCAGCGTGGCTCCACCTTC.

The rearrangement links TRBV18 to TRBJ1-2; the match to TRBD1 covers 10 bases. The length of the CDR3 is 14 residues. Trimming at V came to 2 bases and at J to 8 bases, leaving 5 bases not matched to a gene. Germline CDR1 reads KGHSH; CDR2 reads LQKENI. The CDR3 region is CASSPTGTGDGYTF. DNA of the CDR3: TGTGCCAGCTCACCAACCGGGACAGGGGACGGCTACACCTTC. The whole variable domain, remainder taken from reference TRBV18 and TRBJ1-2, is NAGVMQNPRHLVRRRGQEARLRCSPMKGHSHVYWYRQLPEEGLKFMVYLQKENIIDESGMPKERFSAEFPKEGPSILRIQQVVRGDSAAYFCASSPTGTGDGYTFGSGTRLTVV.

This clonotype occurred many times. The chain's CDR3 is CASSPPVLRQGRGEGYTF. The CDR3 DNA sequence: TGTGCCAGCAGCCCACCTGTTTTACGTCAGGGTAGAGGAGAAGGCTACACCTTC. V usage is TRBV7-9 and J usage is TRBJ1-2; tentative D call: TRBD1 (5 bases). The length of the CDR3 is 18 residues. Trimming took off 5 bases at V and 8 bases at J, with 30 bases between the two ends. CDR1 SEHNR and CDR2 FQNEAQ come from the germline V gene (reference sequence).

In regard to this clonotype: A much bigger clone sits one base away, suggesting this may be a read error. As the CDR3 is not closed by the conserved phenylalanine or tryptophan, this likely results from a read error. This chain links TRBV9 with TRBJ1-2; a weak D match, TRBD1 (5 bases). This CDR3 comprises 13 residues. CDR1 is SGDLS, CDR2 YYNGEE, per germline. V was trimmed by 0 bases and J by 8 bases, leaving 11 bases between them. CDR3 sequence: CASSVGGARGYTS. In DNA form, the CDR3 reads TGTGCCAGCAGCGTAGGGGGCGCGAGAGGCTACACCTCC.

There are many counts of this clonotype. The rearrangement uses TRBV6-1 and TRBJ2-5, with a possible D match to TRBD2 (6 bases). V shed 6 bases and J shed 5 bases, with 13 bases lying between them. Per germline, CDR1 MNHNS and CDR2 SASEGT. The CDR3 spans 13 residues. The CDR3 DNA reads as TGTGCCAGCAGAGTTAGCGGCGGGGAGACCCAGTACTTC. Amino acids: CASRVSGGETQYF.

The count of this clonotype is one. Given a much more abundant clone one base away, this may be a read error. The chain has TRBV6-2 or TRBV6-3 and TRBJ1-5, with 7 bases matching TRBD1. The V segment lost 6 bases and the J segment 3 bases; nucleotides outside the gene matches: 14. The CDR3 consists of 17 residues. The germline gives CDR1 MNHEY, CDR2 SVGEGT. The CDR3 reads CASRPLLQGTDNQPQHF. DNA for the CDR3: TGTGCCAGCAGGCCCCTCCTACAGGGGACGGACAATCAGCCCCAGCATTTT.

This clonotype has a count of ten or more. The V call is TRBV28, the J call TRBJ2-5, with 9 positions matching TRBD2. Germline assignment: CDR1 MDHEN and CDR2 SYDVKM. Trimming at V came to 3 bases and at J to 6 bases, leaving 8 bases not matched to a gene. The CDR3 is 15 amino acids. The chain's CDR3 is CASSFGVAGEKTQYF. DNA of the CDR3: TGTGCCAGCAGTTTTGGAGTAGCGGGAGAAAAGACCCAGTACTTC.

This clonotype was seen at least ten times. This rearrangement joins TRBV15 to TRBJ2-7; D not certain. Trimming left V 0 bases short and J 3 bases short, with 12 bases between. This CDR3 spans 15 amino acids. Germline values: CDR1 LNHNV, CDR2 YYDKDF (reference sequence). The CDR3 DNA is TGTGCCACCAGCAGAGATCTGGAAGTTGGCTACGAGCAGTACTTC. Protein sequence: CATSRDLEVGYEQYF.

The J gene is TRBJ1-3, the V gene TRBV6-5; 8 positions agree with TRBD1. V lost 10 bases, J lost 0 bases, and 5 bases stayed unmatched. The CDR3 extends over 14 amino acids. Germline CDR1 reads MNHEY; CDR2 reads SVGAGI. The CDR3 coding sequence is TGTGCCACCTGGGACAGGAGCTCTGGAAACACCATATATTTT. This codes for CATWDRSSGNTIYF.

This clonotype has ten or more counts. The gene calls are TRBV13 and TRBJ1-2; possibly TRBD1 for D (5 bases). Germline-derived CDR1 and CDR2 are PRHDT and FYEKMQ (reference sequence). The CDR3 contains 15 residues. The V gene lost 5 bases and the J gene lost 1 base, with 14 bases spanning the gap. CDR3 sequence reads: CASSPSGGFNYGYTF. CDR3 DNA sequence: TGTGCCAGCAGCCCTAGTGGGGGGTTTAACTATGGCTACACCTTC.

The CDR3 reads CASSLASGGADEQFF. The CDR3 bases are TGTGCCAGCTCACTAGCTAGCGGGGGGGCTGATGAGCAGTTCTTC. This chain connects TRBV18 to TRBJ2-1; 12 nucleotides align to TRBD2. The length of the CDR3 is 15 residues. The germline CDR1 and CDR2 sequences are KGHSH and LQKENI. V lost 4 bases to trimming and J lost 8 bases; unmatched junction nucleotides: 6.

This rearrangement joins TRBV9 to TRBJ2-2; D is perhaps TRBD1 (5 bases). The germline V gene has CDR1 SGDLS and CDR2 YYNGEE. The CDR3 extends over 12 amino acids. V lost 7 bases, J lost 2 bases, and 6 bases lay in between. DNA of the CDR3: TGTGCCAGCGACAGAAACACCGGGGAGCTGTTTTTT. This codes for CASDRNTGELFF.

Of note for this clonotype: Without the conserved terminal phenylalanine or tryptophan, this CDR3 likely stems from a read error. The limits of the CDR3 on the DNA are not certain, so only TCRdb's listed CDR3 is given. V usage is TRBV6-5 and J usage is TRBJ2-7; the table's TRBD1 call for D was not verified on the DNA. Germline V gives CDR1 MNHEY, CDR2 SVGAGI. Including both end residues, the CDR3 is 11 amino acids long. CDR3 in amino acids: CASSHRRPGGN.

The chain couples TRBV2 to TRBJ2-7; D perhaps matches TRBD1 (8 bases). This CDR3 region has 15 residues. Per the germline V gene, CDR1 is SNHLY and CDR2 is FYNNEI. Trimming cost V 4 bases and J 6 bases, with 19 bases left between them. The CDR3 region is CASSATRGPSGEQYF. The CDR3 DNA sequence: TGTGCCAGCAGTGCCACCAGGGGGCCTAGCGGCGAGCAGTACTTC.

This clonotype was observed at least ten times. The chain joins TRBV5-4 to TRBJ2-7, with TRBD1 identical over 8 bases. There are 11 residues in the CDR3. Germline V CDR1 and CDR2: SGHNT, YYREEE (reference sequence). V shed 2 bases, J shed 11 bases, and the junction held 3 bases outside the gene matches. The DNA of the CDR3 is TGTGCCAGCAGCTTTTCGGGACAGGAGTACTTC. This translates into CASSFSGQEYF.

The CDR3 bases are TGTGCCACCAGCGACGGGGTGAATCAGCCCCAGCATTTT. Translating gives CATSDGVNQPQHF. V usage is TRBV24-1 and J usage is TRBJ1-5; D call uncertain. Trimming stripped 7 bases from V and 4 bases from J, with 10 bases between. The germline CDR1 and CDR2 sequences are KGHDR and SFDVKD. The CDR3 totals 13 residues.

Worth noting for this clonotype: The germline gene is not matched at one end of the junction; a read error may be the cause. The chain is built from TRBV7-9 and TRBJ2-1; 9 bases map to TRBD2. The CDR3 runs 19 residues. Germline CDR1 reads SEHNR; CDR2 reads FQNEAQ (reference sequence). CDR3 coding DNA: TGTGCCAGCAGTCGGGCTAGCGGGACGTACATTACTGGCTACGATGAGCAGTTCTTC. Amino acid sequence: CASSRASGTYITGYDEQFF.

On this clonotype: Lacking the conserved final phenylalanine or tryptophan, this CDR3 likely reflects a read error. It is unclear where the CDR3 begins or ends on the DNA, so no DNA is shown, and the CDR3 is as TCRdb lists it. CDR3 residues: CATSDPARTASSYNEQLL. J is TRBJ2-1 and V is TRBV24-1; the table assigns TRBD2, which was not confirmed against the DNA. The CDR3 contains 18 residues when both ends are counted. Germline V CDR1 and CDR2: KGHDR, SFDVKD.

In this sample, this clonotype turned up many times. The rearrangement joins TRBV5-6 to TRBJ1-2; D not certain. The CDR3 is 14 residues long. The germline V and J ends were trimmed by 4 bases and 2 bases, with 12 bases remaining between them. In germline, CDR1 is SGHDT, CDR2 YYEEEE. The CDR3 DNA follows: TGTGCCAGCAGCCCGGTTGGTGAGAACTATGGCTACACCTTC. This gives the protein CASSPVGENYGYTF.

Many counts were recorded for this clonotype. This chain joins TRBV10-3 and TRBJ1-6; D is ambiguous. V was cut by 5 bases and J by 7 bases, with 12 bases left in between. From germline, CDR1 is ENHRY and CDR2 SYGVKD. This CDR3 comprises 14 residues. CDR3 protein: CAISRGQTNSPLHF. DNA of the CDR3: TGTGCCATCAGTCGAGGGCAGACCAATTCACCCCTCCACTTT.

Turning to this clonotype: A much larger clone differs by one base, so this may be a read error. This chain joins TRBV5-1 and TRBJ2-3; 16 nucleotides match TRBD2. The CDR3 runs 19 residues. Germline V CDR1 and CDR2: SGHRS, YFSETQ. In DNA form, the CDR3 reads TGCGCCAGCAACTCCGGGACTAGCGGGGGGGGTACCTACACAGGTACGCAGTATTTT. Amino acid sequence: CASNSGTSGGGTYTGTQYF. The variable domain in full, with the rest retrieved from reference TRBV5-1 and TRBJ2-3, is KAGVTQTPRYLIKTRGQQVTLSCSPISGHRSVSWYQQTPGQGLQFLFEYFSETQRNKGNFPGRFSGRQFSNSRSEMNVSTLELGDSALYLCASNSGTSGGGTYTGTQYFGPGTRLTVL.

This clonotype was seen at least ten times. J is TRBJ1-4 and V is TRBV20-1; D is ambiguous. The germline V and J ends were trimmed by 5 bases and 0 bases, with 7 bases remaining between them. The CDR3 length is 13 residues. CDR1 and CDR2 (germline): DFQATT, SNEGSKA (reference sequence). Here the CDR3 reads CSAGVATNEKLFF. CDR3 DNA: TGCAGTGCTGGCGTTGCAACTAATGAAAAACTGTTTTTT.